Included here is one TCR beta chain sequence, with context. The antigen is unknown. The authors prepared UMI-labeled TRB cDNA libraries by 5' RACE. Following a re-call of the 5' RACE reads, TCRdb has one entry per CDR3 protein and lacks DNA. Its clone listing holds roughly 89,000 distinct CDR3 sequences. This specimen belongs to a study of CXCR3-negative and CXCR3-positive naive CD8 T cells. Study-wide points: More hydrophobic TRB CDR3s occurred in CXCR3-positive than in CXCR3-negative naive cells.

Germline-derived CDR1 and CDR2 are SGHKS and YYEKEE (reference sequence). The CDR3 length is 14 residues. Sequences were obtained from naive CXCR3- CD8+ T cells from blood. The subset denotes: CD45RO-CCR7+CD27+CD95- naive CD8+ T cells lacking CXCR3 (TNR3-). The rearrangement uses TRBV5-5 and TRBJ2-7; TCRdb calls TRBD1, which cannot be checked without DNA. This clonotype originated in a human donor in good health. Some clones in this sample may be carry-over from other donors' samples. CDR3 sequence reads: CASSLAPPAYEQYF.